These T cell receptor beta chains were read from a single sample in a study of graft-versus-host responses after intestinal transplantation. Produced via immunoSEQ multiplex PCR; TCRdb's table is partial and in-frame only. Among over 70,000 clones listed, around 89% were seen once. Their target antigens are unknown. The input for sequencing was unstimulated CD8+ T cells sorted from spleen or lymph node cells, taken before transplant. These receptors originate from a human donor who was the organ donor for an intestinal transplant. CDR3s include the opening cysteine and the closing phenylalanine or tryptophan. Each record gives: D gene, V gene, clone size, J gene, CDR3 DNA, CDR3 protein. A D gene is named only where the DNA matches it firmly. Size tells how often a clone was seen (once, few, many) or the class of an expanded clone, and some rows leave it out.

>TRBD1|TRBV27|.|TRBJ1-2
TGTGCCAGCAGTTTATCGGGACAGTTCTATGGCTACACCTTC
CASSLSGQFYGYTF
>.|TRBV6-4|.|TRBJ2-1
TGTGCCAGCAGTGGATCTAGCGAGGGTGAGCAGTTCTTC
CASSGSSEGEQFF
>.|TRBV6-5|.|TRBJ1-3
TGTGCCACCTATGGACAGAATGGAAACACCATATATTTT
CATYGQNGNTIYF
>.|TRBV11-2|.|TRBJ1-6
TGTGCCTATCAACAGGGTGTAGGATCACCCCTCCACTTT
CAYQQGVGSPLHF
>TRBD1|TRBV5-6|.|TRBJ1-6
TGTGCCAGCAGCCCATCCGGATTGACAGGGGTCTATAATTCACCCCTCCACTTT
CASSPSGLTGVYNSPLHF
>TRBD1|TRBV27|.|TRBJ1-6
TGTGCCAGCAGTTCCGGGACAGGGGGTTCACCCCTCCACTTT
CASSSGTGGSPLHF
>.|TRBV5-4|.|TRBJ2-3
TGTGCCAGCTTTGTCCGGGGAAGCACAGATACGCAGTATTTT
CASFVRGSTDTQYF
>.|TRBV27|.|TRBJ1-5
TGTGCCAGCAGTCCCTCGACAGGATTCAATCAGCCCCAGCATTTT
CASSPSTGFNQPQHF
>.|TRBV9|.|TRBJ1-4
TGTGCCAGCAGCGTAGGCGGTTTTAATGAAAAACTGTTTTTT
CASSVGGFNEKLFF
>.|TRBV11-2|.|TRBJ1-6
TGTGCCAGCAGCTTAGGCAGCTCCTATAATTCACCCCTCCACTTT
CASSLGSSYNSPLHF
>.|TRBV27|.|TRBJ1-1
TGTGCCAGCAGTTCGACAGGTTGGAACACTGAAGCTTTCTTT
CASSSTGWNTEAFF
>TRBD1|TRBV5-1|.|TRBJ2-1
TGCGCCAGCAGTCTACAGGGGAGCTACAATGAGCAGTTCTTC
CASSLQGSYNEQFF
>TRBD2|TRBV27|.|TRBJ2-3
TGTGCCAGCAGTCCCAGGGTCTTACTAACTAGCGGGGATACAGATACGCAGTATTTT
CASSPRVLLTSGDTDTQYF
>.|TRBV28|.|TRBJ2-2
TGTGCCAGCAGTTTCGGTAGCGGCCCCGGGGAGCTGTTTTTT
CASSFGSGPGELFF
>.|TRBV20-1|.|TRBJ1-1
TGCAGTGCTAGGGGGCGAACTGAAGCTTTCTTT
CSARGRTEAFF
>.|TRBV2|.|TRBJ2-2
TGTGCCAGCAGTACCCGTAAAGGCACAGGGGGGGACGGGGAGCTGTTTTTT
CASSTRKGTGGDGELFF
>.|TRBV27|.|TRBJ2-4
TGTGCCAGCAGGTTGGGGGGGGGCCGTCCCATTCAGTACTTC
CASRLGGGRPIQYF
>.|TRBV4-1|.|TRBJ1-5
TGCGCCAGCAGCCAAGAGGGAGGCGGCAATCAGCCCCAGCATTTT
CASSQEGGGNQPQHF
>TRBD2|TRBV13|.|TRBJ2-3
TGTGCCAGCAGCCAAACCGTAGCGGGGCCTAGCGGAGATACGCAGTATTTT
CASSQTVAGPSGDTQYF
>TRBD2|TRBV29-1|.|TRBJ2-3
TGCAGCGTCAGTGGGACTAGCGGGGGGGCTAGCACAGATACGCAGTATTTT
CSVSGTSGGASTDTQYF
>.|TRBV18|once|TRBJ1-3
TGTGCCAGCTCACCCCCTGACGGAGCTGGAAACACCATATATTTT
CASSPPDGAGNTIYF
>.|TRBV7-9|medium-sized|TRBJ1-2
TGTGCCAGCGAGAGGAGCGGCTACCCGAACTATGGCTACACCTTC
CASERSGYPNYGYTF
>TRBD1|TRBV19|.|TRBJ2-1
TGTGCCAGTAGGAGGACAGGGTTGGATGAGCAGTTCTTC
CASRRTGLDEQFF
>.|TRBV15|.|TRBJ2-5
TGTGCCACCAGCAGCGGTGAGGGGGGGACGCAAGAGACCCAGTACTTC
CATSSGEGGTQETQYF
>TRBD1|TRBV18|.|TRBJ1-5
TGTGCCAGCTCGCGCTACAGGGGAAGTCAGCCCCAGCATTTT
CASSRYRGSQPQHF
>TRBD1|TRBV29-1|.|TRBJ2-5
TGCAGCGTTGATGTCGGGACAGGATCCGAGACCCAGTACTTC
CSVDVGTGSETQYF
>.|TRBV7-9|.|TRBJ1-2
TGTGCCAGCAGCCAAGGGGGACATCGCTATGGCTACACCTTC
CASSQGGHRYGYTF
>.|TRBV30|.|TRBJ1-1
TGTGCCTGGACCCTCAACACTGAAGCTTTCTTT
CAWTLNTEAFF
>TRBD2|TRBV27|.|TRBJ2-1
TGTGCCAGCAGTTTACTCCCAACTGGGGGTTGGCGGGGGAAGTACAATGAGCAGTTCTTC
CASSLLPTGGWRGKYNEQFF
>.|TRBV19|.|TRBJ2-1
TGTGCCAGTAGTATGGGCGGGGGCCTTTCCTACAATGAGCAGTTCTTC
CASSMGGGLSYNEQFF
>.|TRBV27|.|TRBJ2-3
TGTGCCAGCAGTTTACTTGCAGGGGAACGACGAGATACGCAGTATTTT
CASSLLAGERRDTQYF
>.|TRBV14|.|TRBJ1-4
TGTGCCAGCAGCCAATTGGGGGGGACATCAACTAATGAAAAACTGTTTTTT
CASSQLGGTSTNEKLFF
>TRBD2|TRBV27|.|TRBJ2-1
TGTGCCAGCACCTTGGGGACTAGCGGGGGGGCTTTAAATGAGCAGTTCTTC
CASTLGTSGGALNEQFF
>.|TRBV6-5|.|TRBJ1-6
TGTGCCAGCAGTTACAATGTCGGTTCACCCCTCCACTTT
CASSYNVGSPLHF
>TRBD1|TRBV6-1|.|TRBJ1-2
TGTGCCAGCAGTGAAGCGGACAGGGTTAGGGGCTACACCTTC
CASSEADRVRGYTF
>TRBD1|TRBV5-1|once|TRBJ1-4
TGCGCCAGCAGCTCCGGGACAGAAGATGAAAAACTGTTTTTT
CASSSGTEDEKLFF
>TRBD2|TRBV29-1|.|TRBJ2-5
TGCAGCGCTGGGAGCGGGGAATATGACGGGACCCAGTACTTC
CSAGSGEYDGTQYF
>TRBD1|TRBV6-5|.|TRBJ1-1
TGTGCCAGCAGTCTATCGACAGGGTTGTACACTGAAGCTTTCTTT
CASSLSTGLYTEAFF
>TRBD1|TRBV7-9|.|TRBJ1-1
TGTGCCAGCAGCATGACAGGGGCCACTGAAGCTTTCTTT
CASSMTGATEAFF
>.|TRBV2|.|TRBJ1-1
TGTGCCAGCCGCGGAGTGAACACTGAAGCTTTCTTT
CASRGVNTEAFF
>TRBD1|TRBV7-9|.|TRBJ2-1
TGTGCCAGCAGCTTAACTTGGGGACAGGGGGCCTATGAGCAGTTCTTC
CASSLTWGQGAYEQFF
>.|TRBV11-2|.|TRBJ2-2
TGTGCCAGCAGCCCCCGGGGTCTCCACACCGGGGAGCTGTTTTTT
CASSPRGLHTGELFF
>TRBD1|TRBV9|.|TRBJ1-5
TGTGCCAGCAGCGAAGGGACAGGGGAGGGCAATCAGCCCCAGCATTTT
CASSEGTGEGNQPQHF
>TRBD1|TRBV9|.|TRBJ1-1
TGTGCCAGCAGCGTCCGGGACAGCGAAATGAACACTGAAGCTTTCTTT
CASSVRDSEMNTEAFF
>.|TRBV6-5|.|TRBJ1-4
TGTGCCAGCAGTTGGAACAGGCGAAAGGAGAAACTGTTTTTT
CASSWNRRKEKLFF
>.|TRBV6-6|.|TRBJ2-2
TGTGCCAGCATTGGGCCCAAAGGCCCCAACACCGGGGAGCTGTTTTTT
CASIGPKGPNTGELFF